This T cell receptor (beta chain) was recorded in a study of CD8+ T cells in alopecia areata. In the study overall: The SALT score measured affected scalp surface percentage in treated patients. Study-wide results and caveats: Alopecia totalis/universalis scalp especially showed more expanded CD8+ clones than normal scalp.

This clone was recorded a few times. The antigen is unknown. cDNA serving as the sequencing template came from extracted, reverse transcribed RNA. Clones were sequenced by immunoSEQ multiplex PCR, and TCRdb holds only the in-frame ones, with some missing. Of about 160,000 clones listed, roughly 65% are singletons. The treatment here: oral pan-JAK inhibitor, 5-10 mg twice daily. The germline CDR1 and CDR2 sequences are SGHDN and FVKESK. The V segment lost 1 base and the J segment 6 bases; nucleotides outside the gene matches: 7. This CDR3 has 16 residues. This chain joins TRBV14 and TRBJ2-2; TRBD2 aligns across 8 bases. The receptor's source is a human donor with alopecia areata. The source material was CD4+ T cells sorted from blood, sampled at week 4, from a patient treated with tofacitinib. The DNA of the CDR3 is TGTGCCAGCAGCCAAGCCCCGGGGGGGCATTCCGGGGAGCTGTTTTTT. Residues: CASSQAPGGHSGELFF.